Listed here are 6 T cell receptor beta chains from one sample, sequenced in a study of CD8 T cells in Susac syndrome. Random hexamers were used to reverse transcribe an amount of roughly 0.45 to 1 ug RNA. TCRdb ran MiXCR on the immunoSEQ multiplex PCR reads and lists one entry per CDR3 protein. The table includes about 150,000 distinct CDR3 sequences, 95% to 96% detected once. Sequenced: CD8+ T cells from PBMCs. The receptors were gathered from a human donor with multiple sclerosis.

This rearrangement joins TRBV28 to TRBJ2-3; D not certain. Trimming took 1 base from V and 0 from J, leaving 14 bases between them. The CDR3 extends over 17 amino acids. The germline V gene has CDR1 MDHEN and CDR2 SYDVKM. The CDR3 loop reads CASSLYAGEASTDTQYF. CDR3 nucleotide sequence: TGTGCCAGCAGTTTATATGCAGGCGAAGCTAGCACAGATACGCAGTATTTT.

The rearrangement uses TRBV20-1 and TRBJ2-7; D call uncertain. Germline V gene data show CDR1 as DFQATT and CDR2 as SNEGSKA (reference sequence). CDR3 size: 12 residues. Deletions cut 7 bases from V and 3 bases from J, with 13 bases between. The CDR3: CSGTVTGYEQYF. In DNA form, the CDR3 reads TGCAGTGGGACGGTCACGGGCTACGAGCAGTACTTC.

The chain combines TRBV7-2 with TRBJ2-1; D might be TRBD1 (6 bases). The CDR3 is made up of 16 amino acids. V lost 3 bases and J 3 bases, leaving 15 bases between the germline ends. Germline CDR1 reads SGHTA; CDR2 reads FQGNSA. In DNA form, the CDR3 reads TGTGCCAGCAGCTTGGGCAGGGGCCCTCTCTACAATGAGCAGTTCTTC. Translated, it gives CASSLGRGPLYNEQFF.

This chain connects TRBV29-1 to TRBJ2-1; TRBD2 aligns across 8 bases. The J segment lost 7 bases and the V segment lost 7 bases, leaving 12 bases of the junction unmatched. CDR1 SQVTM and CDR2 ANQGSEA come from the germline V gene. The CDR3 contains 14 residues. In nucleotides, the CDR3 is TGCAGCGACGGTATTGCGGGGGGTAGGAATGAGCAGTTCTTC. This sequence encodes CSDGIAGGRNEQFF.

This chain joins TRBV6-5 and TRBJ1-2, with D perhaps TRBD1 (5 bases). CDR3 length: 11 amino acids. Germline V lookup: CDR1 MNHEY, CDR2 SVGAGI. V was cut by 7 bases and J by 7 bases, with 10 bases left in between. CDR3 nucleotide sequence: TGTGCCAGCACCGAAGGGGCTGGCTACACCTTC. Translation gives CASTEGAGYTF.

The J gene is TRBJ2-5, the V gene TRBV7-9; D may be TRBD1 (6 bases). V gave up 5 bases and J gave up 7 bases, with 14 bases separating them. There are 13 residues in the CDR3. CDR1 is SEHNR and CDR2 is FQNEAQ in the germline V gene (reference sequence). The DNA of the CDR3 is TGTGCCAGCAGCGCGGACAGTTCTCGGACCCAGTACTTC. Translation: CASSADSSRTQYF. The complete variable domain, with remaining parts taken from reference TRBV7-9 and TRBJ2-5, reads DTGVSQNPRHKITKRGQNVTFRCDPISEHNRLYWYRQTLGQGPEFLTYFQNEAQLEKSRLLSDRFSAERPKGSFSTLEIQRTEQGDSAMYLCASSADSSRTQYFGPGTRLLVL.